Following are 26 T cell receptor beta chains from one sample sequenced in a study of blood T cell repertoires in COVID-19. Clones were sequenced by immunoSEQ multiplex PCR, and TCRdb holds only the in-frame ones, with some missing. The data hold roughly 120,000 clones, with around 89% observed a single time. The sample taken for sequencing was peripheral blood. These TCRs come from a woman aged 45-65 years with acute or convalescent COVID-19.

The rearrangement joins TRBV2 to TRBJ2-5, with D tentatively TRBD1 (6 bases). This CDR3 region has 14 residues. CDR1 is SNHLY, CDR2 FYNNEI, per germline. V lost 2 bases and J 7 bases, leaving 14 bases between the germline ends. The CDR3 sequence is CASSEIPGAVTQYF. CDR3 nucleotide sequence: TGTGCCAGCAGTGAAATCCCAGGGGCCGTGACCCAGTACTTC. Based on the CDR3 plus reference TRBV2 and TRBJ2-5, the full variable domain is EPEVTQTPSHQVTQMGQEVILRCVPISNHLYFYWYRQILGQKVEFLVSFYNNEISEKSEIFDDQFSVERPDGSNFTLKIRSTKLEDSAMYFCASSEIPGAVTQYFGPGTRLLVL.

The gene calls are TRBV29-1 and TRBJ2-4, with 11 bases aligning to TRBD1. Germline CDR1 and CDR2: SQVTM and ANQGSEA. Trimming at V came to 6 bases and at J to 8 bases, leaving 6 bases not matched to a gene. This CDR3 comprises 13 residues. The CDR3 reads CSVGTGGRDIQYF. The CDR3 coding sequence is TGCAGCGTGGGGACAGGGGGTCGGGACATTCAGTACTTC.

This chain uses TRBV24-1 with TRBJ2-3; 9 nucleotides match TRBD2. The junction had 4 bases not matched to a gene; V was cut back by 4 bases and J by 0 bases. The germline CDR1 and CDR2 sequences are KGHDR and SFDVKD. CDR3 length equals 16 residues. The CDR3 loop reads CATSDPTSGSTDTQYF. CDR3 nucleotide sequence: TGTGCCACCAGTGACCCCACTAGCGGGAGCACAGATACGCAGTATTTT.

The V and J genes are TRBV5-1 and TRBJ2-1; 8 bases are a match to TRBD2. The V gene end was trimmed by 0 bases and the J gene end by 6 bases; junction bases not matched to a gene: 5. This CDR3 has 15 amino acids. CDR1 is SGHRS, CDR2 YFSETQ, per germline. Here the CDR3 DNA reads TGCGCCAGCAGCTTGGGTAGCGGGGATATCAATGAGCAGTTCTTC. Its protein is CASSLGSGDINEQFF.

CDR3 bases: TGTGCCAGCAGCCAAGGAGGGATCTACAATGAGCAGTTCTTC. Its translation: CASSQGGIYNEQFF. V is TRBV3-1 (or the pseudogene TRBV3-2) and J is TRBJ2-1; D is possibly TRBD2 (5 bases). The CDR3 length is 14 residues. Germline values: CDR1 LGHDT, CDR2 YNNKEL (reference sequence). Trimming removed 1 base from V and 3 bases from J, with 7 bases in between.

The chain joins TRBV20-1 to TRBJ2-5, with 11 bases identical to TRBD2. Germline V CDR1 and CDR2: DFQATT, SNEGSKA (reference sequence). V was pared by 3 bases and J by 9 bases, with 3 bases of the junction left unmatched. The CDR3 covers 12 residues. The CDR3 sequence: CSASSGRVAQYF. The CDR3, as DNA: TGCAGTGCTAGTAGCGGGAGGGTGGCCCAGTACTTC.

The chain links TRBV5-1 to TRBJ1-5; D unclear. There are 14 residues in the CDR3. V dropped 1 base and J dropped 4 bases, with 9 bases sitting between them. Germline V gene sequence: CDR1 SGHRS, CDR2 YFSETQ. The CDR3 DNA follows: TGCGCCAGCAGCTTGCTTGGAGGTAATCAGCCCCAGCATTTT. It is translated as CASSLLGGNQPQHF.

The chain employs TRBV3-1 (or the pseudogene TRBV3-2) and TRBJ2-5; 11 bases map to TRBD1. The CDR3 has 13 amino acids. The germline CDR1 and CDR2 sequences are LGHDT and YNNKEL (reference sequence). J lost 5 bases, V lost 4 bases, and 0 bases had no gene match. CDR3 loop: CASSRDRGETQYF. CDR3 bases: TGTGCCAGCAGCCGGGACAGGGGGGAGACCCAGTACTTC.

CDR3 residues: CASWGQLGNQPQHF. CDR3 DNA sequence: TGTGCCAGCTGGGGGCAGCTCGGCAATCAGCCCCAGCATTTT. This chain uses TRBV28 with TRBJ1-5, with TRBD1 as a possible D gene (6 bases). The CDR3 loop spans 14 amino acids. Deletions cut 8 bases from V and 2 bases from J, with 13 bases between. The germline V gene encodes CDR1 MDHEN and CDR2 SYDVKM.

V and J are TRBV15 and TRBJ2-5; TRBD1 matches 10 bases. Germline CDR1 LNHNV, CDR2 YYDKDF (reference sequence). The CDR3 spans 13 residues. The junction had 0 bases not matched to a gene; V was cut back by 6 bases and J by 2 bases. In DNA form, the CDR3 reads TGTGCCACCAGGGACAGGGGGCAAGAGACCCAGTACTTC. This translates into CATRDRGQETQYF.

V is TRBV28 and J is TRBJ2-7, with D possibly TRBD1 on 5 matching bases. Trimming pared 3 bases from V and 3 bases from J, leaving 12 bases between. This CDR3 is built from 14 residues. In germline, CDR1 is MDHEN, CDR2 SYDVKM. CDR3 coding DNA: TGTGCCAGCAGTTTGGGTCGACAGAACTACGAGCAGTACTTC. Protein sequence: CASSLGRQNYEQYF.

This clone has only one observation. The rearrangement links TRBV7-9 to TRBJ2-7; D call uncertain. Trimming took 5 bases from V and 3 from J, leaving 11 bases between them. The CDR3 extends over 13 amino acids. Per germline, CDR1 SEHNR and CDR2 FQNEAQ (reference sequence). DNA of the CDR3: TGTGCCAGCAGCCTAGGCGGCATCTACGAGCAGTACTTC. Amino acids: CASSLGGIYEQYF.

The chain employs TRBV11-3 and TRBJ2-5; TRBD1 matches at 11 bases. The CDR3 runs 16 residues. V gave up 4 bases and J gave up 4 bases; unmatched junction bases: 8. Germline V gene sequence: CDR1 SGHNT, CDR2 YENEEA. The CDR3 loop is CASSSSMGQGGETQYF. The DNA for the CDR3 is TGTGCCAGCAGCTCCTCAATGGGACAGGGGGGAGAGACCCAGTACTTC.

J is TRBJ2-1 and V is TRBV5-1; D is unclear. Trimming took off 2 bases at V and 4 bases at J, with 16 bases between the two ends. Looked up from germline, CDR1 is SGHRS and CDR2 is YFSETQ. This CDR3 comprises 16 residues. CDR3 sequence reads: CASSLIESPAYNEQFF. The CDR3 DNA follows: TGCGCCAGCAGCTTAATTGAGTCACCCGCTTACAATGAGCAGTTCTTC.

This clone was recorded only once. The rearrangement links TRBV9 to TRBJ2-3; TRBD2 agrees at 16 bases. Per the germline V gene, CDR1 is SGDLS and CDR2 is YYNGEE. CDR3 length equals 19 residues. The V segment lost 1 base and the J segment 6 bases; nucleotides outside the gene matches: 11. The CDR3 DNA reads TGTGCCAGCAGCGTACGCGCCGGGACTAGCGGGAGGGCACGGGATACGCAGTATTTT. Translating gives CASSVRAGTSGRARDTQYF.

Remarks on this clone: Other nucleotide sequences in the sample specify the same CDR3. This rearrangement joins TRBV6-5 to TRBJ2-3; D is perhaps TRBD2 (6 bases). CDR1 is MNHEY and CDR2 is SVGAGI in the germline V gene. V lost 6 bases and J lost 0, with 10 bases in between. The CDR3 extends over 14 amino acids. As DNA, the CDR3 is TGTGCCAGCAGGGTGGGACTTAGCACAGATACGCAGTATTTT. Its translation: CASRVGLSTDTQYF.

The CDR3 DNA sequence: TGTGCCAGCAGCTTATCAACAGGGTCTAAGGTTGAAAAACTGTTTTTT. Translated, it gives CASSLSTGSKVEKLFF. This chain joins TRBV7-9 and TRBJ1-4, with D possibly TRBD1 on 6 matching bases. V lost 2 bases and J 7 bases, leaving 17 bases between the germline ends. CDR1 is SEHNR, CDR2 FQNEAQ, per germline (reference sequence). This CDR3 is built from 16 residues. Based on the CDR3 plus reference TRBV7-9 and TRBJ1-4, the full variable domain is DTGVSQNPRHKITKRGQNVTFRCDPISEHNRLYWYRQTLGQGPEFLTYFQNEAQLEKSRLLSDRFSAERPKGSFSTLEIQRTEQGDSAMYLCASSLSTGSKVEKLFFGSGTQLSVL.

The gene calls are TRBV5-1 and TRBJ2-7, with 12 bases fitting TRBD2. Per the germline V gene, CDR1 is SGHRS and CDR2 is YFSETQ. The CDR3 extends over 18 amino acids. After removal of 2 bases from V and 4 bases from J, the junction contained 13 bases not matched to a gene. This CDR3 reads CASSFKTSGSSDGYEQYF. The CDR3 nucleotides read TGCGCCAGCAGCTTCAAGACTAGCGGGAGTTCTGATGGGTACGAGCAGTACTTC.

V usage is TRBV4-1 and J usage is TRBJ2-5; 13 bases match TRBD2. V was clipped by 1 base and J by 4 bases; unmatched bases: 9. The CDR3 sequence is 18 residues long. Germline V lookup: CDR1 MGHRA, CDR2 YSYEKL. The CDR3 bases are TGCGCCAGCAGCCAAGCCGAACTAGCGGGAGGGAGGGGAGAGACCCAGTACTTC. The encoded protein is CASSQAELAGGRGETQYF.

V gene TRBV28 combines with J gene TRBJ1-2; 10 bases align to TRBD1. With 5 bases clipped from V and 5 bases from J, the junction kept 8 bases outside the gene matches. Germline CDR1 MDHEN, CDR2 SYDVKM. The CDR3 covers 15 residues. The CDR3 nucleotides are TGTGCCAGCAGTATCACCGGGACAGGGGAGTATGGCTACACCTTC. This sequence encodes CASSITGTGEYGYTF.

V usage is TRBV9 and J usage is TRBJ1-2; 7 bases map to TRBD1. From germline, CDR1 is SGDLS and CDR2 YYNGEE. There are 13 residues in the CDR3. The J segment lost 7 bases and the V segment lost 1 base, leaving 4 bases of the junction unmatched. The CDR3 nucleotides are TGTGCCAGCAGCGTACAGGGGGTGGCTGGCTACACCTTC. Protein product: CASSVQGVAGYTF.

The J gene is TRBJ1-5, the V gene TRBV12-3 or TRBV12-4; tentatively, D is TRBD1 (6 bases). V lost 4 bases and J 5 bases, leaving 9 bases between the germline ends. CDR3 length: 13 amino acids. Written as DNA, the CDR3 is TGTGCCAGCAGTTCCGGACAGCATCAGCCCCAGCATTTT. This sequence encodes CASSSGQHQPQHF.

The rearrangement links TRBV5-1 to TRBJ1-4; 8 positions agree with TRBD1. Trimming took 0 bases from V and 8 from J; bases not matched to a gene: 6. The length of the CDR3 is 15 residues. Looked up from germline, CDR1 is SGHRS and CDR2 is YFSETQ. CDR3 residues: CASSLVGQDGEKLFF. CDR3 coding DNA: TGCGCCAGCAGCTTGGTGGGACAGGACGGGGAAAAACTGTTTTTT.

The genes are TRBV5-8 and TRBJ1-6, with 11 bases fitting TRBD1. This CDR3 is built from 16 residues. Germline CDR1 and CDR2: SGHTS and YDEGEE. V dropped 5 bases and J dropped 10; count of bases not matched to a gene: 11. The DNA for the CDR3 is TGTGCCAGCAGACAACTCTCCGGGACAGGGGGATCACCCCTCCACTTT. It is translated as CASRQLSGTGGSPLHF. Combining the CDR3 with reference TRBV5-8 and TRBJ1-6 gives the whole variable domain EAGVTQSPTHLIKTRGQQATLRCSPISGHTSVYWYQQALGLGLQFLLWYDEGEERNRGNFPPRFSGRQFPNYSSELNVNALELEDSALYLCASRQLSGTGGSPLHFGNGTRLTVT.

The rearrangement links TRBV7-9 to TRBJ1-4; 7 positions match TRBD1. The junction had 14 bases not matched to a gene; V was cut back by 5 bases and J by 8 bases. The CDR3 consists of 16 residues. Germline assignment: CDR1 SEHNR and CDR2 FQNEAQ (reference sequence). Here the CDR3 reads CASSTLRQGPREKLFF. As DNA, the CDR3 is TGTGCCAGCAGCACGCTGAGACAGGGACCAAGAGAAAAACTGTTTTTT.

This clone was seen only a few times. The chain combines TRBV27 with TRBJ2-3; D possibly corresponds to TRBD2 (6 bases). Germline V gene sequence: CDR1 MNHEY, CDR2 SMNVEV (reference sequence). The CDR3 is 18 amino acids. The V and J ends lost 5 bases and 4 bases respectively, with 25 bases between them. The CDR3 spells CASSPPAAGYLTADTQYF. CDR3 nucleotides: TGTGCCAGCAGTCCCCCCGCCGCGGGGTACTTAACAGCAGATACGCAGTATTTT.